Described below is a single T cell receptor (beta chain) sequence and its context. This clone was seen only a few times. Its antigen is unknown. No base qualities exist here, and no much larger clone lies one base off it. Genomic DNA was extracted from sorted cells for sequencing of the TCRbeta CDR3 region. The immunoSEQ Assay was used for sequencing of TCRbeta CDR3 regions. The source is immuneACCESS, and TCRdb retained only in-frame sequences with V and J called. Part of the clones is not carried over; for the studies checked, unresolved V genes explain less than half of this, and the remainder is unexplained. The sample table contains 32,000 or so clones; only one count was recorded for roughly four fifths of them. The ten biggest clones cover about 20% of the sample. The CDR3 runs 15 residues from the cysteine to the phenylalanine. The only DNA kept is the CDR3, 45 bases in frame from the first base. The germline V gene provides CDR1 MNHEY and CDR2 SVGAGI. Trimmed from V: 2 bases; trimmed from J: 7 bases; junction bases lacking a gene match: 4.

The data derive from a study of OX40 agonist ivuxolimab in advanced cancers. A note on the overall study: Ivuxolimab, which targeted the costimulatory receptor OX40 (CD134), was an agonistic, fully human IgG2 monoclonal antibody. Intravenous ivuxolimab was administered to patients every 2 weeks at six dose levels: 0.01, 0.1, 0.3, 1.5, 3 and 10 mg/kg. Of the 50 to 55 patients in dose escalation, 19 had hepatocellular carcinoma, about 15 had melanoma, 9 had renal cell carcinoma and 9 had head and neck cancer. In the dose-escalation cohort, approximately 83% of patients were male, and the mean age was around 60 years with a range of about 20 to 80. Patients were allowed to have had prior anti-PD-1, anti-PD-L1 or anti-CTLA-4 therapy, and roughly two fifths of the dose-escalation patients had been treated with checkpoint inhibitors. Partial responses occurred in three dose-escalation patients: two with cutaneous melanoma and one with hepatocellular carcinoma. Peripheral TCRbeta sequencing was intended to test whether TCR sequence diversity was altered and clonal T-cell expansion was caused by ivuxolimab. The paper describes the monotherapy dose-escalation part (N of about 50 patients) of the phase I trial of ivuxolimab. Here is what the overall study found, with its caveats: Clonal expansion of both CD4+ and CD8+ blood T cells was observed from baseline to week 6 at doses 0.1 to 3.0 mg/kg. In the 0.1-3.0 mg/kg groups, partial responders had among the lowest normalized peripheral clonal expansion, particularly in CD8+ T cells. Low levels of normalized T-cell clonal expansion were also seen in some patients who did not respond. After ivuxolimab, more expanded clones were found on average in CD8+ T cells than in CD4+ T cells. The antigen specificity of the clonally expanded peripheral T cells was not determined.

Patients with autoimmune disease history or receiving systemic immunosuppression were excluded from the trial. Peripheral blood for TCR sequencing was drawn from every dose cohort at baseline, at cycle 4 day 1 and at cycle 7 day 1. Samples came from an open-label, multicenter, first-in-human phase I dose-escalation trial of ivuxolimab. Adults with locally advanced or metastatic melanoma, renal cell, hepatocellular, or head and neck squamous cell carcinoma were enrolled in the trial. CD4+ and CD8+ T cells were sorted separately from peripheral blood before TCR sequencing. The sequence derives from an adult with an advanced solid tumor such as melanoma, head and neck, liver or kidney cancer. The rearrangement combines TRBV6-5 with TRBJ2-7; TRBD2 fits 14 bases in the junction. The sample here was CD4+ or CD8+ T cells sorted from blood, taken in a trial of the OX40 agonist ivuxolimab. The encoded CDR3 is CASSYIGLAGGEQYF. The bases are TGTGCCAGCAGTTACATCGGACTAGCGGGGGGAGAGCAGTACTTC.